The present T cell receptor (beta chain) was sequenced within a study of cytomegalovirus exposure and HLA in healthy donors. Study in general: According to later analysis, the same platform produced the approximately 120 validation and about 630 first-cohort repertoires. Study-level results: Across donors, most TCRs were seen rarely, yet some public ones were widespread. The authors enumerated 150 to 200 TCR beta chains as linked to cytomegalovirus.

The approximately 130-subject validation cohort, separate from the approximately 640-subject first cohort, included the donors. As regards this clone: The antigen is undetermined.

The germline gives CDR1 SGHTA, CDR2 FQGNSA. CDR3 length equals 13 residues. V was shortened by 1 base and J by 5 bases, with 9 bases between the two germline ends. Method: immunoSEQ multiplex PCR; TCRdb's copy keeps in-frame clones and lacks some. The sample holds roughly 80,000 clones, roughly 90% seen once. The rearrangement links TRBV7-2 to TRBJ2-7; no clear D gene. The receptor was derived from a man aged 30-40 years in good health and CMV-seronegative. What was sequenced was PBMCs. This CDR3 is CASSLVSSDEQYF. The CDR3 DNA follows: TGTGCCAGCAGCTTAGTTTCAAGCGACGAGCAGTACTTC.